The present TCR beta chain was sequenced within a study of CD8 T cells in Susac syndrome. About 0.45 to 1 ug RNA was reverse transcribed with random hexamers. TCRdb redid the calling of the immunoSEQ multiplex PCR reads with MiXCR, one entry per CDR3 protein. The table records approximately 190,000 distinct CDR3 sequences, 95% of them present only once. The CDR3 covers 12 residues. V lost 8 bases, J lost 7 bases, and 12 bases lay in between. Germline V lookup: CDR1 SEHNR, CDR2 FQNEAQ (reference sequence). The receptor was isolated from a human donor with Susac syndrome. The chain recombines TRBV7-9 with TRBJ2-4, with a possible D match to TRBD1 (5 bases). The sample consisted of CD8+ T cells from PBMCs. The CDR3 DNA reads TGTGCCAGCCAGGGCTCAGGGAACATTCAGTACTTC. It codes for CASQGSGNIQYF.